This T cell receptor beta chain was documented in a study of T cell responses to AZD1222 COVID-19 vaccine. Points from the study as a whole: An increase in Spike-specific TCR breadth and depth was observed after two AZD1222 doses.

V shed 6 bases and J shed 4 bases, with 18 bases lying between them. The CDR3 sequence is 15 residues long. From germline, CDR1 is SGHAT and CDR2 FQNNGV. Regarding this clone: Its target is unknown.

The assay was immunoSEQ multiplex PCR, and TCRdb's table has in-frame clones only and misses some. The sample contains about 180,000 clones, roughly 92% of which appear only once. The sequences come from peripheral blood, collected 28 days after the second AZD1222 dose. The source is an adult who received the AZD1222 COVID-19 vaccine. The chain has TRBV11-2 and TRBJ1-2; D is perhaps TRBD1 (5 bases). Here the CDR3 DNA reads TGTGCCAGCAGGTCGCCGGGGCGAGCTAGCTATGGCTACACCTTC. Its protein product is CASRSPGRASYGYTF. The full variable domain, its missing parts supplied by reference TRBV11-2 and TRBJ1-2, is EAGVAQSPRYKIIEKRQSVAFWCNPISGHATLYWYQQILGQGPKLLIQFQNNGVVDDSQLPKDRFSAERLKGVDSTLKIQPAKLEDSAVYLCASRSPGRASYGYTFGSGTRLTVV.